Sequencing of this T cell receptor (beta chain) was carried out in a study of blood T cell repertoires in COVID-19. Overall study context: The origin of the acute and convalescent COVID-19 samples was the United States, Italy and Spain. Sources were T cells, B-cell-depleted T cells, or PBMCs; the material itself was cDNA or gDNA.

V was cut by 1 base and J by 7 bases, with 10 bases left in between. Germline V gene data show CDR1 as LGHDT and CDR2 as YNNKEL (reference sequence). This CDR3 spans 13 amino acids. Authors' data handling: Reference gene primer amplification gave estimated nucleated cell counts. Data came from immunoSEQ multiplex PCR; TCRdb stores just in-frame clones and leaves some out. The DNA gave D and trimming, while V, J and clone size come from that table. In the table there are some 130,000 clones, more than 80% of which are singletons. Concerning this clone itself: This same CDR3 is encoded by further DNA sequences in the sample.

The clonotype originates from a human donor in a cohort sampled during active COVID-19. The V gene is TRBV3-1 (or the pseudogene TRBV3-2), the J gene TRBJ1-2, with D possibly TRBD1 on 5 matching bases. The sample was peripheral blood. As DNA, the CDR3 is TGTGCCAGCAGCCAAGGGCAGGGAGGTGGCTACACCTTC. Protein: CASSQGQGGGYTF.